These 18 T cell receptor beta chains were all obtained from the same sample, sequenced in a study of PD-1 blockade in classical Hodgkin lymphoma. After autologous stem cell transplantation all patients relapsed, and prior brentuximab vedotin exposure differed between cohorts. The repertoire was sequenced with immunoSEQ multiplex PCR; TCRdb's copy has only in-frame clones and lacks some. This table has around 91,000 clones, approximately 88% appearing once. This material consisted of peripheral blood mononuclear cells (PBMCs), taken at baseline. Receptor source: a human donor with classical Hodgkin lymphoma.

The V call is TRBV5-1, the J call TRBJ1-1; the D is unclear. CDR1 SGHRS and CDR2 YFSETQ come from the germline V gene. The CDR3 loop spans 13 amino acids. Trimming took 4 bases from V and 11 from J, leaving 18 bases between them. The CDR3 protein is CASSLWGGGEAFF. As DNA, the CDR3 is TGCGCCAGCAGCCTTTGGGGAGGCGGGGAGGCTTTCTTT.

This clone was counted between two and nine times. The chain carries TRBV14 and TRBJ2-5, with 10 bases identical to TRBD2. This CDR3 spans 17 amino acids. J lost 4 bases, V lost 0 bases, and 8 bases had no gene match. Germline loops: CDR1 SGHDN, CDR2 FVKESK. CDR3 DNA sequence: TGTGCCAGCAGCCAAGACCGCCTAGCGGGAGCCTCAGAGACCCAGTACTTC. Translated: CASSQDRLAGASETQYF.

The chain recombines TRBV5-1 with TRBJ1-1; 7 bases are a match to TRBD1. The CDR3 has 15 amino acids. Germline lookup yields CDR1 SGHRS and CDR2 YFSETQ. With V trimmed by 3 bases and J by 0 bases, 5 bases remained unmatched. This CDR3 is CASSSRQGLNTEAFF. The CDR3 bases are TGCGCCAGCAGCTCCCGACAGGGCTTGAACACTGAAGCTTTCTTT.

The genes are TRBV11-2 and TRBJ2-1; TRBD2 matches at 9 bases. CDR3 length equals 15 residues. Looked up from germline, CDR1 is SGHAT and CDR2 is FQNNGV. With V trimmed by 5 bases and J by 5 bases, 7 bases remained unmatched. CDR3 loop: CASSPLAGTNNEQFF. CDR3 nucleotide sequence: TGTGCCAGCAGCCCTCTAGCGGGGACTAACAATGAGCAGTTCTTC.

This rearrangement joins TRBV29-1 to TRBJ1-2; 7 bases line up with TRBD1. V trimming: 6 bases; J trimming: 4 bases; junction bases outside the gene matches: 8. CDR1 and CDR2 from the germline V gene are SQVTM and ANQGSEA. CDR3 size: 13 residues. The CDR3 bases are TGCAGCGTCCTGGACAGGAGAGTCTATGGCTACACCTTC. Residues: CSVLDRRVYGYTF.

J is TRBJ2-6 and V is TRBV5-1; D remains ambiguous. The CDR3 spans 14 residues. V was clipped by 6 bases and J by 2 bases, with 9 bases between them. The germline CDR1 and CDR2 sequences are SGHRS and YFSETQ. The CDR3 protein is CASKITTGANVLTF. As DNA, the CDR3 is TGCGCCAGCAAAATCACCACTGGGGCCAACGTCCTGACTTTC.

This chain uses TRBV14 with TRBJ2-3, with D maybe TRBD1 (5 bases). There are 15 residues in the CDR3. Deletions cut 0 bases from V and 4 bases from J, with 11 bases between. Germline CDR1 reads SGHDN; CDR2 reads FVKESK. The CDR3 DNA reads TGTGCCAGCAGCCAAGAATTAGGGGCCGCAGATACGCAGTATTTT. Its translation: CASSQELGAADTQYF. The variable domain in full, completed from reference TRBV14 and TRBJ2-3, reads EAGVTQFPSHSVIEKGQTVTLRCDPISGHDNLYWYRRVMGKEIKFLLHFVKESKQDESGMPNNRFLAERTGGTYSTLKVQPAELEDSGVYFCASSQELGAADTQYFGPGTRLTVL.

This clone showed up just once. This chain links TRBV2 with TRBJ1-2; unclear D gene. Germline CDR1 SNHLY, CDR2 FYNNEI. V lost 4 bases, J lost 7 bases, and 16 bases lay in between. The CDR3 has 14 residues. The CDR3 DNA reads TGTGCCAGCAGTGTGGCTTGGGCGGGAGGTGGCTACACCTTC. Protein product: CASSVAWAGGGYTF.

V is TRBV2 and J is TRBJ2-2, with D uncertain. The germline V gene encodes CDR1 SNHLY and CDR2 FYNNEI. The V and J ends lost 3 bases and 5 bases respectively, with 13 bases between them. The CDR3 consists of 15 residues. Written as DNA, the CDR3 is TGTGCCAGCAGTGATGAAGGACCCCGGACCGGGGAGCTGTTTTTT. Amino acids: CASSDEGPRTGELFF.

This chain joins TRBV11-2 and TRBJ1-5, with TRBD1 matching over 8 bases. CDR3 length: 13 residues. Per the germline V gene, CDR1 is SGHAT and CDR2 is FQNNGV. V lost 5 bases and J lost 7; bases outside the gene matches: 4. The CDR3: CASSQGQGQPQHF. CDR3 coding DNA: TGTGCCAGCAGCCAAGGACAGGGCCAGCCCCAGCATTTT. Based on the CDR3 plus reference TRBV11-2 and TRBJ1-5, the full variable domain is EAGVAQSPRYKIIEKRQSVAFWCNPISGHATLYWYQQILGQGPKLLIQFQNNGVVDDSQLPKDRFSAERLKGVDSTLKIQPAKLEDSAVYLCASSQGQGQPQHFGDGTRLSIL.

This sequence joins TRBV6-6 and TRBJ1-5; D is unclear. The V gene lost 6 bases and the J gene lost 4 bases, with 10 bases spanning the gap. Germline loops: CDR1 MNHNY, CDR2 SVGAGI (reference sequence). The CDR3 covers 13 residues. The CDR3 protein is CASRDDLNQPQHF. CDR3 in DNA: TGTGCCAGCAGGGATGACCTAAATCAGCCCCAGCATTTT.

This rearrangement joins TRBV9 to TRBJ1-2; D is unclear. This CDR3 comprises 15 residues. The germline V and J ends were trimmed by 2 bases and 1 base, with 12 bases remaining between them. Germline lookup yields CDR1 SGDLS and CDR2 YYNGEE. Written as DNA, the CDR3 is TGTGCCAGCAGCGTTGGTAGGGCCCTTAACTATGGCTACACCTTC. This gives the protein CASSVGRALNYGYTF.

V and J are TRBV5-6 and TRBJ2-4; weak D call: TRBD2 (6 bases). Trimming removed 1 base at V and 9 bases at J, with 17 bases between. The germline CDR1 and CDR2 sequences are SGHDT and YYEEEE. The CDR3 covers 15 residues. CDR3 DNA: TGTGCCAGCAGCTTGAGAACACCCACCGGGGGCATTCAGTACTTC. It yields the protein CASSLRTPTGGIQYF.

This clone was seen a single time. The V gene is TRBV7-6, the J gene TRBJ2-2, with D perhaps being TRBD1 or TRBD2 (6 bases each). CDR3 length equals 16 residues. In germline, CDR1 is SGHVS, CDR2 FNYEAQ. The germline V and J ends were trimmed by 1 base and 6 bases, with 15 bases remaining between them. The CDR3 nucleotides read TGTGCCAGCAGCTTAGGTGGGGGCTCGGGGGCCGGGGAGCTGTTTTTT. It yields the protein CASSLGGGSGAGELFF.

The V gene is TRBV19, the J gene TRBJ1-5, with D possibly being TRBD1 (6 bases). CDR3 length: 14 amino acids. CDR1 LNHDA and CDR2 SQIVND come from the germline V gene (reference sequence). V gave up 4 bases and J gave up 4 bases, with 11 bases separating them. The CDR3 DNA is TGTGCCAGTAGTACACAGGGTCCAAATCAGCCCCAGCATTTT. Translating it yields CASSTQGPNQPQHF.

The V and J genes are TRBV5-6 and TRBJ2-1; 12 bases fit TRBD2. The CDR3 has 16 residues. Germline assignment: CDR1 SGHDT and CDR2 YYEEEE. V dropped 3 bases and J dropped 0; count of bases not matched to a gene: 1. The DNA of the CDR3 is TGTGCCAGCAGCTGGGGACTAGCGGGCTCCTACAATGAGCAGTTCTTC. This gives the protein CASSWGLAGSYNEQFF. Using reference TRBV5-6 and TRBJ2-1 for the parts outside the CDR3, the full variable domain is DAGVTQSPTHLIKTRGQQVTLRCSPKSGHDTVSWYQQALGQGPQFIFQYYEEEERQRGNFPDRFSGHQFPNYSSELNVNALLLGDSALYLCASSWGLAGSYNEQFFGPGTRLTVL.

J is TRBJ2-1 and V is TRBV7-2; 9 bases align to TRBD2. Germline V gene data show CDR1 as SGHTA and CDR2 as FQGNSA. CDR3 length: 15 residues. V dropped 5 bases and J dropped 1; count of bases not matched to a gene: 3. Here the CDR3 reads CASSPAGGSYNEQFF. The CDR3 region has the DNA TGTGCCAGCAGCCCAGCGGGAGGTTCCTACAATGAGCAGTTCTTC.

This chain joins TRBV19 and TRBJ1-2, with D hard to call. This CDR3 region has 11 residues. Trimming pared 4 bases from V and 4 bases from J, leaving 4 bases between. Looked up from germline, CDR1 is LNHDA and CDR2 is SQIVND (reference sequence). CDR3 region: CASSNSYGYTF. The CDR3 DNA sequence: TGTGCCAGTAGTAACTCCTATGGCTACACCTTC.